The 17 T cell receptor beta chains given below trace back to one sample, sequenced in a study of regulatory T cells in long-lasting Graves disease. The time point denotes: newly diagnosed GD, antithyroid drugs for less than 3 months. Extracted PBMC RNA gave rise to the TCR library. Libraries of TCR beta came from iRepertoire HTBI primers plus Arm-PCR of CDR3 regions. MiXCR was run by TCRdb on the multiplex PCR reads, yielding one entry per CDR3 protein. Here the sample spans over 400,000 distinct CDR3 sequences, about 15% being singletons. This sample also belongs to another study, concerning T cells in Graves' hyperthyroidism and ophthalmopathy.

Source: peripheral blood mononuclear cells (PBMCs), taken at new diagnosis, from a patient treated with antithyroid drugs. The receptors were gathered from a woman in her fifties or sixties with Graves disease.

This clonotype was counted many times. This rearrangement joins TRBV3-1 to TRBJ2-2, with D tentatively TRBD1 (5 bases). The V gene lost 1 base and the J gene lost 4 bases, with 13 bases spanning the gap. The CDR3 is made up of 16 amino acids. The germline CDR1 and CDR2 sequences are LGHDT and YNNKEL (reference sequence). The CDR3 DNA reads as TGTGCCAGCAGCCAAGGGGCAGGGATGAGCACCGGGGAGCTGTTTTTT. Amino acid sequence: CASSQGAGMSTGELFF.

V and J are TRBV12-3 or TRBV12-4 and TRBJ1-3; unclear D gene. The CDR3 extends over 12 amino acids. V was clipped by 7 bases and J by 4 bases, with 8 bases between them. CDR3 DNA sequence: TGTGCCAGCAATCGACAAGGAAACACCATATATTTT. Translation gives CASNRQGNTIYF.

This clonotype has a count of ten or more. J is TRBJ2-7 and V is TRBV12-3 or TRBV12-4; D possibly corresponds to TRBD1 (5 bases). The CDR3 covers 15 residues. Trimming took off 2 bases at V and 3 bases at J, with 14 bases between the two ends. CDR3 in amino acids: CASSLRGLTLYEQYF. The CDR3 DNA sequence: TGTGCCAGCAGTTTAAGGGGTTTGACCCTCTACGAGCAGTACTTC.

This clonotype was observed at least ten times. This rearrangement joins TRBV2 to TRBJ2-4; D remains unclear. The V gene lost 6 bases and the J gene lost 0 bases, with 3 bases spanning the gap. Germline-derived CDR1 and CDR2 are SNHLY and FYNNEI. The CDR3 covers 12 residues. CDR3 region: CASSVAKNIQYF. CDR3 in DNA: TGTGCCAGCAGCGTAGCCAAAAACATTCAGTACTTC.

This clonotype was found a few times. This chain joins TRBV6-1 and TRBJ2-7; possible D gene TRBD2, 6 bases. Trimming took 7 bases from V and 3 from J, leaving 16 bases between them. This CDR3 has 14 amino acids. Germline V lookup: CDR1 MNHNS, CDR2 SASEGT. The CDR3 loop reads CASTGGWGSYEQYF. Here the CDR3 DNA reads TGTGCCAGCACCGGAGGGTGGGGTAGCTACGAGCAGTACTTC.

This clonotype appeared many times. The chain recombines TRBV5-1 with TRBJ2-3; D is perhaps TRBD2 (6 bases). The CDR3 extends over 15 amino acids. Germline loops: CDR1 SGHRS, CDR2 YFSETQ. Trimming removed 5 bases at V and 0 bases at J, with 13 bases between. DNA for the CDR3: TGCGCCAGCAGTTCGCTAGCGAGTAGCACAGATACGCAGTATTTT. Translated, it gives CASSSLASSTDTQYF.

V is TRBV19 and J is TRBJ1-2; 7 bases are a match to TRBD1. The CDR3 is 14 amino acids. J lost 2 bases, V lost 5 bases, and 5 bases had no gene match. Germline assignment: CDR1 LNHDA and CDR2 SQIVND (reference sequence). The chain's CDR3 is CASSDRDRNYGYTF. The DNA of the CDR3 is TGTGCCAGTAGTGACCGGGACAGAAACTATGGCTACACCTTC.

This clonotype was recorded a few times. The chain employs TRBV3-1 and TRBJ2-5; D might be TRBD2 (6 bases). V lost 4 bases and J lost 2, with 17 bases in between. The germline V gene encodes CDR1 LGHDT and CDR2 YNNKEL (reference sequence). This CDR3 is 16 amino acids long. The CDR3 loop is CASSLEGIMGQETQYF. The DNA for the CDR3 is TGTGCCAGCAGCCTGGAGGGGATAATGGGGCAAGAGACCCAGTACTTC.

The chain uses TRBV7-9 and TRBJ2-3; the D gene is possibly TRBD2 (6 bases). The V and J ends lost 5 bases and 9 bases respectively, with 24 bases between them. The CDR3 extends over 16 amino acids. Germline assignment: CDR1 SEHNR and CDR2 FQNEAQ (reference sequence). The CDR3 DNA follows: TGTGCCAGCAGCATACCGATGGGTTCGACTAGGCGGACGCAGTATTTT. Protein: CASSIPMGSTRRTQYF.

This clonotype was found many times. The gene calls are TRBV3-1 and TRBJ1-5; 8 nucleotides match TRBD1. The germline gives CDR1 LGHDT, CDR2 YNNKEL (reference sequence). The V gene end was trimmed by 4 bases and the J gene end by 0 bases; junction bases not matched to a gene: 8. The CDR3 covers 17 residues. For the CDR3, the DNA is TGTGCCAGCAGCCGTGGGAGACAGGGGTATAGCAATCAGCCCCAGCATTTT. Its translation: CASSRGRQGYSNQPQHF.

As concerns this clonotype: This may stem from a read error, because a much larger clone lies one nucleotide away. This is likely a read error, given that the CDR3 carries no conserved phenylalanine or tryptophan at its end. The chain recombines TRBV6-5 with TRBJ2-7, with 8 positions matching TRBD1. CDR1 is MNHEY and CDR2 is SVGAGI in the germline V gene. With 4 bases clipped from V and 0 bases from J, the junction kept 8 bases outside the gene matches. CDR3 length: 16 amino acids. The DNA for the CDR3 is TGTGCCAGCAGTTCGCAAGGACAGGGCTACTCCTACGAGCAGTACCTC. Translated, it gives CASSSQGQGYSYEQYL.

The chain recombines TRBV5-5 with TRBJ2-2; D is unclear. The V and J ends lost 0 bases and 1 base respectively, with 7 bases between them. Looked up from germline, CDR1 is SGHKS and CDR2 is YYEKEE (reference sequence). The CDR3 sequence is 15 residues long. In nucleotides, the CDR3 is TGTGCCAGCAGCTTGGTCCGGGTGAACACCGGGGAGCTGTTTTTT. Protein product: CASSLVRVNTGELFF.

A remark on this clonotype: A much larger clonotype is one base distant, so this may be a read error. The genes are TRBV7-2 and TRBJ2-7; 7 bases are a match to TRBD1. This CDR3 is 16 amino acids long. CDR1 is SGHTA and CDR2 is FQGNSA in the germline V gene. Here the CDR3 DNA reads TGTGCCAGCAGCTTAGTTGTGACAGGGAGCTCCTACGAGCGGTACTTC. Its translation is CASSLVVTGSSYERYF. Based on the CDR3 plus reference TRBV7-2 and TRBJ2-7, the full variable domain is GAGVSQSPSNKVTEKGKDVELRCDPISGHTALYWYRQSLGQGLEFLIYFQGNSAPDKSGLPSDRFSAERTGGSVSTLTIQRTQQEDSAVYLCASSLVVTGSSYERYFGPGTRLTVT.

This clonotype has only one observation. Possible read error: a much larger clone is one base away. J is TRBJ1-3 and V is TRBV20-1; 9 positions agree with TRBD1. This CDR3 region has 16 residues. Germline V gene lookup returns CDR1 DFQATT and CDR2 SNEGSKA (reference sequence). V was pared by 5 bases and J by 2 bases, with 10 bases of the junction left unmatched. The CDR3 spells CSAHGQGRPTGNTIYF. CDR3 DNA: TGCAGTGCTCACGGACAGGGGAGACCCACTGGAAACACCATATATTTT.

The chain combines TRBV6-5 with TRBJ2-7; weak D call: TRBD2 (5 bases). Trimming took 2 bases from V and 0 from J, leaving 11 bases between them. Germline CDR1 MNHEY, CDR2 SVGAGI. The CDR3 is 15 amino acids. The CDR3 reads CASSYQLGSSYEQYF. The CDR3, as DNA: TGTGCCAGCAGTTACCAACTAGGGAGCTCCTACGAGCAGTACTTC.

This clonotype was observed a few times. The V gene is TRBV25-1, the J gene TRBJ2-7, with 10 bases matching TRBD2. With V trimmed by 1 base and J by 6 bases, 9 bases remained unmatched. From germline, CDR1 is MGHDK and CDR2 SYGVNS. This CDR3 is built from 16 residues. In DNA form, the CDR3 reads TGTGCCAGCAGTGAATTAAGGCTAGCGGGAGTGTCCGAGCAGTACTTC. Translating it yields CASSELRLAGVSEQYF.

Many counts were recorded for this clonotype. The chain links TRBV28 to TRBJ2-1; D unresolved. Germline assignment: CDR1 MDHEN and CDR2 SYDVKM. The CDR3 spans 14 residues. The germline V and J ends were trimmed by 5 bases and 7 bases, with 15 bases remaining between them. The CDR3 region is CASSILTRRNEQFF. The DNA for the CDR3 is TGTGCCAGCAGTATTCTTACCCGTAGGAATGAGCAGTTCTTC.